This paragraph covers one T cell receptor beta chain sequence. The sample's time point: newly diagnosed GD, antithyroid drugs for less than 3 months. RNA from PBMCs was the source of the TCR library. Patients came from an endocrinology department in Xi'an, China. According to the study, TCR beta libraries were built with iRepertoire HTBI primers and CDR3-region Arm-PCR. One entry per CDR3 protein, called by TCRdb with MiXCR from the multiplex PCR reads. Counted here are approximately 440,000 distinct CDR3 sequences, roughly 15% occurring once; the ten biggest clones make up 12%. The data stem from a study of regulatory T cells in long-lasting Graves disease. As for the study in general: Prior antithyroid drug treatment in newly diagnosed Graves' patients lasted under 3 months.

The CDR3 has 16 amino acids. CDR1 and CDR2 (germline): KGHSH, LQKENI. Trimming shortened V by 6 bases and J by 2 bases, and 17 bases separated the two germline ends. These data also featured in a second study, about T cells in Graves' hyperthyroidism and ophthalmopathy.

This TCR was sampled from a man aged 40-49 years with Graves disease. V gene TRBV18 combines with J gene TRBJ2-1; D is undetermined. This material consisted of peripheral blood mononuclear cells (PBMCs), taken at new diagnosis, from a patient treated with antithyroid drugs. CDR3 region: CASSQVSGPTYNEQFF. The CDR3 coding sequence is TGTGCCAGCTCGCAAGTTTCCGGGCCAACCTACAATGAGCAGTTCTTC.